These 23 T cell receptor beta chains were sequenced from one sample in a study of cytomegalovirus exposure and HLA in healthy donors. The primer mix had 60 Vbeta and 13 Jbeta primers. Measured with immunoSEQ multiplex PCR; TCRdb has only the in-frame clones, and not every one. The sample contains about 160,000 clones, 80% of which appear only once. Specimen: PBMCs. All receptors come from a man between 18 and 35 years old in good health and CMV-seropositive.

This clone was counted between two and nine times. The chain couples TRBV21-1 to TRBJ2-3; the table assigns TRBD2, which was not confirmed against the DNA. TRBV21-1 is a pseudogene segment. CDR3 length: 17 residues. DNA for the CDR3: TGTGCCAGCAGCGGCCGAAGGGAGGGTCTACTCCCGGATACGCAGTATTTT. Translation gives CASSGRREGLLPDTQYF.

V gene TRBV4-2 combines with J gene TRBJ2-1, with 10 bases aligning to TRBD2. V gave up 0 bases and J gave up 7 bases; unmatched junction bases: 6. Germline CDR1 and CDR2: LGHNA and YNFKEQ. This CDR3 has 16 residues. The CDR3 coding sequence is TGTGCCAGCAGCCAAGATGCTAGCGGGAGTTCTAATGAGCAGTTCTTC. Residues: CASSQDASGSSNEQFF.

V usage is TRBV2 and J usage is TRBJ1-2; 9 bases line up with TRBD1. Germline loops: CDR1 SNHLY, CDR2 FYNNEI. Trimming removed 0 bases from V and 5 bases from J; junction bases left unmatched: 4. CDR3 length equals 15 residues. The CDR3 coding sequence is TGTGCCAGCAGTGAAGCGACAGGGGGAGGGTATGGCTACACCTTC. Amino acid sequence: CASSEATGGGYGYTF.

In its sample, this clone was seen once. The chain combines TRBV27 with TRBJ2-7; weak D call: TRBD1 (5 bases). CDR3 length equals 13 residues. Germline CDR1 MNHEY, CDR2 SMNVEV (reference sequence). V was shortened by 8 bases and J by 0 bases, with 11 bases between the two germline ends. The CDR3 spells CASRNRFSYEQYF. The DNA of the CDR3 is TGTGCCAGCCGAAACAGGTTCTCCTACGAGCAGTACTTC.

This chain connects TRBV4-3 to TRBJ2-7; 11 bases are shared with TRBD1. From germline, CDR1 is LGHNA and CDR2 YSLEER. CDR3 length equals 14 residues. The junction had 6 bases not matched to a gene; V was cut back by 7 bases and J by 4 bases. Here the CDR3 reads CASTPGQGAYEQYF. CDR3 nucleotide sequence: TGCGCCAGCACGCCCGGACAGGGGGCTTACGAGCAGTACTTC.

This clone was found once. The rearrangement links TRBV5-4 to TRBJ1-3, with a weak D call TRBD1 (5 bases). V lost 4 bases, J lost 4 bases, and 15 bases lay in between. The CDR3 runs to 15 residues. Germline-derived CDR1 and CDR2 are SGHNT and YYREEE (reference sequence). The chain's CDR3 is CASSPATGVGNTIYF. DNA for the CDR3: TGTGCCAGCAGCCCCGCGACGGGGGTCGGAAACACCATATATTTT. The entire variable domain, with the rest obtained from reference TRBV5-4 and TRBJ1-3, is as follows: ETGVTQSPTHLIKTRGQQVTLRCSSQSGHNTVSWYQQALGQGPQFIFQYYREEENGRGNFPPRFSGLQFPNYSSELNVNALELDDSALYLCASSPATGVGNTIYFGEGSWLTVV.

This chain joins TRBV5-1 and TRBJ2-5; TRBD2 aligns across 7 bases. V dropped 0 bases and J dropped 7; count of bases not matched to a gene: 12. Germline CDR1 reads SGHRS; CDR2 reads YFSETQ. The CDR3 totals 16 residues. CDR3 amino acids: CASSLVASGGGRTQYF. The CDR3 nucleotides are TGCGCCAGCAGCTTGGTGGCTAGTGGGGGGGGAAGGACCCAGTACTTC.

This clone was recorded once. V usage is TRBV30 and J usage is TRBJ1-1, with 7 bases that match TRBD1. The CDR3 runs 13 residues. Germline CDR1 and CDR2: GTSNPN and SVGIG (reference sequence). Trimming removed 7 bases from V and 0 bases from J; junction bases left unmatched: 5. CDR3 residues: CALEQGLNTEAFF. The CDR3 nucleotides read TGTGCCTTGGAACAGGGGCTGAACACTGAAGCTTTCTTT.

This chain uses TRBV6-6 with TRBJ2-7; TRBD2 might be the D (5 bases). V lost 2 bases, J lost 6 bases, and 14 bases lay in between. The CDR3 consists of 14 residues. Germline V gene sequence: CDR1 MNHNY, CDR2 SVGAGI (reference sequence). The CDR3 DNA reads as TGTGCCAGCAGTTACACCGCTACTAGTGGCGAGCAGTACTTC. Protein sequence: CASSYTATSGEQYF.

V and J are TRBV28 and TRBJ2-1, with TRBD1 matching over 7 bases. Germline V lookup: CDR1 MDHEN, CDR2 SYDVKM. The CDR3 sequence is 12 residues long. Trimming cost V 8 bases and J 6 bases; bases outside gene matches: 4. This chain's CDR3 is CASGRQGNEQFF. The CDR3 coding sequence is TGTGCCAGCGGACGACAGGGCAATGAGCAGTTCTTC.

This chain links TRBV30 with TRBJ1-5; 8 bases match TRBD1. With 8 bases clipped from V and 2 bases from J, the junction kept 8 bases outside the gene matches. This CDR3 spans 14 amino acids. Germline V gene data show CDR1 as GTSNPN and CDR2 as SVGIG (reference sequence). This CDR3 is CAGHQGQGNQPQHF. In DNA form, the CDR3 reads TGTGCCGGACATCAGGGACAGGGCAATCAGCCCCAGCATTTT.

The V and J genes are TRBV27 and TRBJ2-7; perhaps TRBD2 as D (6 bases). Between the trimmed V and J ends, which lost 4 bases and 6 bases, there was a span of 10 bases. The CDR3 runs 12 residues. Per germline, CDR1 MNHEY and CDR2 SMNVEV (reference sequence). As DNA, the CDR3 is TGTGCCAGCAGTTCACCCGGGGGCGAGCAGTACTTC. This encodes CASSSPGGEQYF.

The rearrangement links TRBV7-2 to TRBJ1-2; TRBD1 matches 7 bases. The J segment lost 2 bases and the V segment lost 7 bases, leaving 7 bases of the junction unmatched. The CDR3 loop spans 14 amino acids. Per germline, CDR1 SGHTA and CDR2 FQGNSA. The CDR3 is CASTLNRGNYGYTF. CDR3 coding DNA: TGTGCCAGCACCCTGAACAGGGGAAACTATGGCTACACCTTC.

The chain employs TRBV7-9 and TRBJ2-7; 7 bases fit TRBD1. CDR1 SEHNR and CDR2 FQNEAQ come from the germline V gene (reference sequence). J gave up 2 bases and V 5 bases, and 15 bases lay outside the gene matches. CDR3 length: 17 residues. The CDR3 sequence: CASSTRQGGPSPYEQYF. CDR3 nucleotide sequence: TGTGCCAGCAGCACCCGACAGGGCGGCCCCTCCCCCTACGAGCAGTACTTC.

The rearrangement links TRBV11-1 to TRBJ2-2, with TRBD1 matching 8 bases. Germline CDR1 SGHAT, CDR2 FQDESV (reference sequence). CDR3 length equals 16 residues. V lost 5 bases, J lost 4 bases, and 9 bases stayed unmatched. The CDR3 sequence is CASSARGQSGTGELFF. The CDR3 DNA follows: TGTGCCAGCAGCGCCAGGGGGCAAAGTGGCACCGGGGAGCTGTTTTTT.

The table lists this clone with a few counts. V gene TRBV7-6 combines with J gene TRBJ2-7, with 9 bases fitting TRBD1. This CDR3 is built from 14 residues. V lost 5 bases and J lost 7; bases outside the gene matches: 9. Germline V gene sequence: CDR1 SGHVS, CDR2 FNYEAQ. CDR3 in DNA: TGTGCCAGCAGCCCGTGGACAGGGGCAGGGGAGCAGTACTTC. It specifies CASSPWTGAGEQYF.

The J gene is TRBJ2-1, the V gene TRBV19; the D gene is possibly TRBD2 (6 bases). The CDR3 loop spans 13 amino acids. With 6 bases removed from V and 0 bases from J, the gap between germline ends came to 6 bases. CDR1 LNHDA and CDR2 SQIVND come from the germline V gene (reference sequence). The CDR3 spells CASSGSSYNEQFF. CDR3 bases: TGTGCCAGTAGCGGGAGCTCCTACAATGAGCAGTTCTTC.

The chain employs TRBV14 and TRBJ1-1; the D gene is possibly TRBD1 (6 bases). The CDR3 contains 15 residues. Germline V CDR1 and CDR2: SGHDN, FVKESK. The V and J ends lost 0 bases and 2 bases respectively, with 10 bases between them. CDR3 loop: CASSQEGALNTEAFF. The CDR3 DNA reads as TGTGCCAGCAGCCAAGAGGGGGCCCTAAACACTGAAGCTTTCTTT.

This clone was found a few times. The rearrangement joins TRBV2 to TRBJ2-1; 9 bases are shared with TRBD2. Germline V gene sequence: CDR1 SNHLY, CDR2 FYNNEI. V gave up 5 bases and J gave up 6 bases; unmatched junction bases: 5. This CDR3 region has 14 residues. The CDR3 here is CASSTGTSFNEQFF. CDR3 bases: TGTGCCAGCAGTACCGGGACTAGCTTCAATGAGCAGTTCTTC.

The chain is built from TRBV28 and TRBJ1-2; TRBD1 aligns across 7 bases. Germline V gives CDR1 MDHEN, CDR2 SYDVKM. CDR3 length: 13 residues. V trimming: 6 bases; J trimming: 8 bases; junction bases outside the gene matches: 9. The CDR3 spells CASSDRARRGYTF. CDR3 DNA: TGTGCCAGCAGCGACAGGGCCCGCAGAGGCTACACCTTC.

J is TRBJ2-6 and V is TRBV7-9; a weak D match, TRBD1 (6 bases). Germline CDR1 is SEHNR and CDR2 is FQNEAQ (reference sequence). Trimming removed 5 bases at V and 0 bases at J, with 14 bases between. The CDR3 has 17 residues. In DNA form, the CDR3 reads TGTGCCAGCAGCCAAGCAGGGGCCGGCTCTGGGGCCAACGTCCTGACTTTC. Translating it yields CASSQAGAGSGANVLTF.

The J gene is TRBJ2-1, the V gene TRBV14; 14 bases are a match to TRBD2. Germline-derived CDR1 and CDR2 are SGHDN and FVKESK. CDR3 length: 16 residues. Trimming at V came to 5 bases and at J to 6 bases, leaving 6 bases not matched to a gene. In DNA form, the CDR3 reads TGTGCCAGCAGCTCGTTCGGACTAGCGGGAGGCAATGAGCAGTTCTTC. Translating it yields CASSSFGLAGGNEQFF.

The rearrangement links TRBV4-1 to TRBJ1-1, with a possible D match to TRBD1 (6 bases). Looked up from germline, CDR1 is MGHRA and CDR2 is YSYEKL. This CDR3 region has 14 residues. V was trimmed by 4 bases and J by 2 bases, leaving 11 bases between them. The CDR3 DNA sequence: TGCGCCAGCAGCCCCGGACAGAGTAACACTGAAGCTTTCTTT. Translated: CASSPGQSNTEAFF.